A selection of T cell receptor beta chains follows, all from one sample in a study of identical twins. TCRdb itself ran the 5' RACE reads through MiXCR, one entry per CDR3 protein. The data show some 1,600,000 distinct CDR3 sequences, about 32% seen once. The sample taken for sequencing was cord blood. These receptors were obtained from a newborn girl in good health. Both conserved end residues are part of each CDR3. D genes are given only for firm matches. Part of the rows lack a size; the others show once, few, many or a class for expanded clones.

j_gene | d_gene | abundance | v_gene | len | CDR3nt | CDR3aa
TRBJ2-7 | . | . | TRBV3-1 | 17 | TGTGCCAGCAGCCAAGATTCGGAGCGGGCTGTCTCCTACGAGCAGTACTTC | CASSQDSERAVSYEQYF
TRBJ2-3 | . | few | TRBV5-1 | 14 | TGCGCCAGCAGCCTCGATTCGCGGGCAGATACGCAGTATTTT | CASSLDSRADTQYF
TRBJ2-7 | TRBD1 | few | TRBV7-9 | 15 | TGTGCCAGCAGTATCGTGAGGACAGGGGGGTACGAGCAGTACTTC | CASSIVRTGGYEQYF
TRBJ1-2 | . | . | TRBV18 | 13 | TGTGCCAGCTCACGGCTACCCAAGGGTGGCTACACCTTC | CASSRLPKGGYTF
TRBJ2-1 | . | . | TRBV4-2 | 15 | TGTGCCAGCAGCCAAGTGGGCTCCCTTCTCAATGAGCAGTTCTTC | CASSQVGSLLNEQFF
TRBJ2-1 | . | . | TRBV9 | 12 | TGTGCCAGCAGCGTAGAGGGGTTTGAGCAGTCCTTC | CASSVEGFEQSF
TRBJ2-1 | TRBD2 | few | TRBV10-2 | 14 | TGCGCCAGCAGGATCCCGGGACTAAATAATGAGCAGTTCTTC | CASRIPGLNNEQFF
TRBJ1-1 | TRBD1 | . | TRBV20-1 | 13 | TGCAGTGCTAGAGGAATAAGGGAAACAGGGGGTTTCTTT | CSARGIRETGGFF
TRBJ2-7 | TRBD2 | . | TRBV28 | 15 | TGTGCCAGCAGTCCCTGGACTAGCGCGGACTACGAGCAGTACTTC | CASSPWTSADYEQYF
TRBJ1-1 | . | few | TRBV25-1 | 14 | TGTGCCAGCAGTCTATGGCCGGCGGGCACTGAAGCTTTCTTT | CASSLWPAGTEAFF
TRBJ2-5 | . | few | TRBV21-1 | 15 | TGTGCCAGCAGCAAATGGCCTCGGAGAGGGGAGACCCAGTACTTC | CASSKWPRRGETQYF
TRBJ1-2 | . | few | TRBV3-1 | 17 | TGTGCCAGCAGCTACCGCCCCCTCAGGGGCTTAAACTATGGCTACACCTTC | CASSYRPLRGLNYGYTF
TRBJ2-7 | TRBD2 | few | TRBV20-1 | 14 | TGCAGTGCTTCCGGGACTAGCGGGGGCTACGAGCAGTACTTC | CSASGTSGGYEQYF
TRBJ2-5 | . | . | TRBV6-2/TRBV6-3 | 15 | TGTGCCGGCAGTTACCCCCTTCGACGGCAAGAGACCCAGTACTTC | CAGSYPLRRQETQYF
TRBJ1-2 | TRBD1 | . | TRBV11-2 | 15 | TGTGCCAGCAGCTTTTTGGGACAGGCTAACTATGGCTACACCTTC | CASSFLGQANYGYTF
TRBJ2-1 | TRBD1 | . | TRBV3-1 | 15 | TGTGCCAGCAGCCAATCCCGGGACAGTTACAATGAGCAGTTCTTC | CASSQSRDSYNEQFF
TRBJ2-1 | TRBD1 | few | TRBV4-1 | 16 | TGCGCCGGCAGCACCCCCGACAGGGGTGTAAACAATGAGCAGTTCTTC | CAGSTPDRGVNNEQFF
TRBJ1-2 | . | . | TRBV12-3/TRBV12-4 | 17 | TGTGCCAGCAGTCCCCTCCCGGGGACGTTAGCTAACTATGGCTACACCTTC | CASSPLPGTLANYGYTF
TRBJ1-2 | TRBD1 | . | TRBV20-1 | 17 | TGCAGTGCTAGAGATTGGGCAGGGGGCCCCCCCGACTATGGCTACACCTTC | CSARDWAGGPPDYGYTF
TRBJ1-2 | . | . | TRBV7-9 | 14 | TGTGCCGGTGAGCAAGAGGACAGACACTATGGCTACACCTTC | CAGEQEDRHYGYTF
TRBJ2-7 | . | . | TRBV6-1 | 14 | TGTGCCAGCAATCGACAGACAGCCTCCTACGAGCAGTACTTC | CASNRQTASYEQYF
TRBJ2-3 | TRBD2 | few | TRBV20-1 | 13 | TGCAGTGCTAGAGATAGCGGGGGCGATACGCAGTATTTT | CSARDSGGDTQYF